The clone carrying this T cell receptor beta chain was counted many times. Germline CDR1 DFQATT, CDR2 SNEGSKA (reference sequence). V was pared by 0 bases and J by 6 bases, with 3 bases of the junction left unmatched. The CDR3 consists of 14 residues. This sample's time point: persistent/refractory GD, antithyroid drugs over 5 years with positive TRAb. The TCR library was prepared using RNA isolated from PBMCs. Graves' disease diagnoses used American Thyroid Association guidelines. The authors drew 9 to 10 milliliters of peripheral blood into EDTA tubes. The TCR beta library used iRepertoire HTBI primers with Arm-PCR amplification of CDR3. TCRdb reprocessed the multiplex PCR reads via MiXCR and lists one record per CDR3 protein. Counted here are around 510,000 distinct CDR3 sequences, about 20% occurring once; the ten biggest clones make up 7% to 9.5%. The sample is drawn from a study of regulatory T cells in long-lasting Graves disease.

The sequencing used peripheral blood mononuclear cells (PBMCs), collected when the disease was refractory, from a patient treated with antithyroid drugs. This clonotype was obtained from a female donor with Graves disease. This chain links TRBV20-1 with TRBJ1-2, with TRBD1 identical over 11 bases. The CDR3 DNA reads as TGCAGTGCTAGAGAAACGGACAGGGGGCATGGCTACACCTTC. As protein: CSARETDRGHGYTF.